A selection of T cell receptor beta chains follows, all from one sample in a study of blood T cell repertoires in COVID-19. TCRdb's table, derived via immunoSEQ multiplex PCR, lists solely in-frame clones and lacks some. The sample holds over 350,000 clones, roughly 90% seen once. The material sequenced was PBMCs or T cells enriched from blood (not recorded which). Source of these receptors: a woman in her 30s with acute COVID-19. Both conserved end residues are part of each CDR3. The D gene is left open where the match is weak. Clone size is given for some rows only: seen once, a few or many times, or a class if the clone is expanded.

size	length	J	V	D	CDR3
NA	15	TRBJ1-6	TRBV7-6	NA	CASSSEIQGNSPLHF
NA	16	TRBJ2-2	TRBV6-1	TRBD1	CASTERGGVDTGELFF
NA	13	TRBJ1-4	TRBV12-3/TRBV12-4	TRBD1	CASSKGQGRQLFF
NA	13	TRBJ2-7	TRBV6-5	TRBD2	CASRQGGRVEQYF
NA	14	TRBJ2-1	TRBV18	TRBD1	CASSHDRDYNEQFF
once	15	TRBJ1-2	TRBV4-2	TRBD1	CASTTRTGGAYGYTF
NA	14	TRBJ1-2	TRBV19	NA	CASSTTTGHYGYTF
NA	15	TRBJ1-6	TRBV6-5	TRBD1	CASREDRPYNSPLHF
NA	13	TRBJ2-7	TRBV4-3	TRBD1	CASSADRAYEQYF
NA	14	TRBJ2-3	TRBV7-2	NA	CASSSGLGTDTQYF